This T cell receptor (beta chain) derives from a study of blood T cell repertoires in COVID-19. Germline CDR1 SEHNR, CDR2 FQNEAQ (reference sequence). V was pared by 3 bases and J by 5 bases, with 3 bases of the junction left unmatched. This CDR3 has 14 residues. Data came from immunoSEQ multiplex PCR; TCRdb stores just in-frame clones and leaves some out. The table includes roughly 260,000 clones, approximately 88% detected once. Participant-reported clinical history was the basis for cohort assignment. This chain connects TRBV7-9 to TRBJ1-5, with 8 nucleotides matching TRBD1. Sequenced input: PBMCs or T cells enriched from blood (not recorded which). The receptor was isolated from a woman in her 30s with acute COVID-19. CDR3: CASSFPGQDQPQHF. In nucleotides, the CDR3 is TGTGCCAGCAGCTTCCCGGGACAGGATCAGCCCCAGCATTTT.